The sequence of this T cell receptor beta chain was determined in a study of T cells in Graves' hyperthyroidism and ophthalmopathy. V dropped 5 bases and J dropped 5 bases, with 5 bases sitting between them. The germline V gene has CDR1 SEHNR and CDR2 FQNEAQ (reference sequence). The CDR3 sequence is 11 residues long. For this clonotype: This may arise from a read error, as a much more abundant clone is one base away. This CDR3 fails to terminate in the conserved phenylalanine or tryptophan, so it likely reflects a read error.

TCR beta CDR3 regions were amplified from RNA transcripts. First-round RT-PCR of the TCR CDR3 relied on the HTBI primer set. A single record per CDR3 protein comes from TCRdb applying MiXCR to the multiplex PCR reads. Counted here are over 150,000 distinct CDR3 sequences, about 17% occurring once; the ten biggest clones make up around 29%. Sequencing was performed on blood. The chain carries TRBV7-9 and TRBJ2-3; no clear D gene. This TCR was sampled from a woman between 50 and 59 years old with Graves' hyperthyroidism. The CDR3 is CASSPRDTQYS. As DNA, the CDR3 is TGTGCCAGCAGCCCGAGAGATACGCAGTATTCT.